Listed below are T cell receptor beta chains from one sample, sequenced in a study of T cells in Graves' hyperthyroidism and ophthalmopathy. A single record per CDR3 protein comes from TCRdb applying MiXCR to the multiplex PCR reads. The sample includes about 380,000 distinct CDR3 sequences, roughly 15% of them seen just once. Sequenced input: blood. All receptors come from a woman under 40 with Graves' ophthalmopathy. The CDR3 runs from the conserved cysteine through the conserved F or W. The D gene is left open where the match is weak. A clone size is listed for some rows: how often the clone was seen (once, few, many), or a class if it is expanded.

clone_size: many
v_call: TRBV5-8
j_call: TRBJ1-1
d_call: NA
cdr3_aa: CASSLVLWNTEAFF
cdr3_nt: TGTGCCAGCAGCTTGGTATTATGGAACACTGAAGCTTTCTTT

clone_size: many
v_call: TRBV6-4
j_call: TRBJ1-6
d_call: TRBD1
cdr3_aa: CASSDSGGDRRDNSPLHF
cdr3_nt: TGTGCCAGCAGTGACTCGGGGGGGGACAGAAGAGATAATTCACCCCTCCACTTT

clone_size: NA
v_call: TRBV10-3
j_call: TRBJ2-3
d_call: TRBD2
cdr3_aa: CAIGGLAGADTQYF
cdr3_nt: TGTGCCATCGGAGGACTAGCGGGGGCAGATACGCAGTATTTT

clone_size: many
v_call: TRBV6-1
j_call: TRBJ1-4
d_call: NA
cdr3_aa: CASSEWTPEKLFF
cdr3_nt: TGTGCCAGCAGTGAATGGACACCCGAAAAACTGTTTTTT

clone_size: many
v_call: TRBV28
j_call: TRBJ2-7
d_call: TRBD1
cdr3_aa: CASRQGADYEQYF
cdr3_nt: TGTGCCAGCAGACAGGGGGCCGACTACGAGCAGTACTTC

clone_size: many
v_call: TRBV20-1
j_call: TRBJ2-2
d_call: NA
cdr3_aa: CSAPRQGGNTGELFF
cdr3_nt: TGCAGTGCCCCGCGGCAGGGGGGAAACACCGGGGAGCTGTTTTTT

clone_size: few
v_call: TRBV19
j_call: TRBJ1-5
d_call: NA
cdr3_aa: CVSSRNRAPPQHF
cdr3_nt: TGTGTCAGTAGTAGGAACAGGGCTCCGCCCCAGCATTTT

clone_size: NA
v_call: TRBV20-1
j_call: TRBJ2-4
d_call: NA
cdr3_aa: CSARQFLAQLAKNIQYF
cdr3_nt: TGCAGTGCTAGACAGTTCTTAGCGCAGCTAGCCAAAAACATTCAGTACTTC

clone_size: many
v_call: TRBV20-1
j_call: TRBJ2-3
d_call: TRBD2
cdr3_aa: CGVLADSTDTQYF
cdr3_nt: TGCGGGGTGCTAGCGGATTCCACAGATACGCAGTATTTT

clone_size: many
v_call: TRBV6-1
j_call: TRBJ1-1
d_call: NA
cdr3_aa: CASRTRGRNTEAFF
cdr3_nt: TGTGCCAGCAGGACGAGGGGGAGAAACACTGAAGCTTTCTTT

clone_size: NA
v_call: TRBV5-1
j_call: TRBJ1-1
d_call: NA
cdr3_aa: CASTLEGPENTEAFF
cdr3_nt: TGCGCCAGCACCCTAGAGGGACCGGAGAACACTGAAGCTTTCTTT

clone_size: few
v_call: TRBV6-1
j_call: TRBJ1-5
d_call: NA
cdr3_aa: CASRGNTMGGQPQHF
cdr3_nt: TGTGCCAGCAGGGGAAACACGATGGGGGGTCAGCCCCAGCATTTT

clone_size: many
v_call: TRBV20-1
j_call: TRBJ2-7
d_call: TRBD1
cdr3_aa: CSAAPDRGYEQYF
cdr3_nt: TGCAGTGCTGCCCCGGACAGGGGCTACGAGCAGTACTTC

clone_size: NA
v_call: TRBV5-4
j_call: TRBJ2-2
d_call: NA
cdr3_aa: CASSPSTGYTGELFF
cdr3_nt: TGTGCCAGCAGCCCGTCGACAGGCTACACCGGGGAGCTGTTTTTT

clone_size: NA
v_call: TRBV14
j_call: TRBJ1-4
d_call: NA
cdr3_aa: CASSQGTKGDATNEKLFF
cdr3_nt: TGTGCCAGCAGCCAAGGTACGAAGGGGGATGCAACTAATGAAAAACTGTTTTTT

clone_size: many
v_call: TRBV3-1
j_call: TRBJ1-2
d_call: NA
cdr3_aa: CASSSGTRYGYTF
cdr3_nt: TGTGCCAGCAGTTCCGGGACACGGTATGGCTACACCTTC

clone_size: once
v_call: TRBV27
j_call: TRBJ2-7
d_call: TRBD2
cdr3_aa: CASSKVAGGSYEQYF
cdr3_nt: TGTGCCAGCAGTAAAGTAGCGGGGGGATCCTACGAGCAGTACTTC

clone_size: many
v_call: TRBV28
j_call: TRBJ1-3
d_call: TRBD1
cdr3_aa: CASSVQGDSGNTIYF
cdr3_nt: TGTGCCAGCAGTGTACAAGGGGACAGCGGAAACACCATATATTTT

clone_size: many
v_call: TRBV6-5
j_call: TRBJ2-3
d_call: NA
cdr3_aa: CASSYGQLDADTQYF
cdr3_nt: TGTGCCAGCAGTTACGGTCAGTTAGACGCAGATACGCAGTATTTT

clone_size: many
v_call: TRBV14
j_call: TRBJ2-6
d_call: NA
cdr3_aa: CASSHALGRAAGANVLTF
cdr3_nt: TGTGCCAGCAGCCACGCGCTAGGCAGGGCGGCTGGGGCCAACGTCCTGACTTTC

clone_size: many
v_call: TRBV12-3/TRBV12-4
j_call: TRBJ2-1
d_call: NA
cdr3_aa: CASSLGLGYEQFF
cdr3_nt: TGTGCCAGCAGTTTAGGACTCGGGTATGAGCAGTTCTTC

clone_size: few
v_call: TRBV5-6
j_call: TRBJ2-1
d_call: NA
cdr3_aa: CASSFPLKWNEQFF
cdr3_nt: TGTGCCAGCAGCTTTCCTCTCAAATGGAATGAGCAGTTCTTC

clone_size: many
v_call: TRBV11-2
j_call: TRBJ1-1
d_call: NA
cdr3_aa: CASSLNTNTEAFF
cdr3_nt: TGTGCCAGCAGCTTAAACACTAACACTGAAGCTTTCTTT

clone_size: few
v_call: TRBV5-1
j_call: TRBJ1-6
d_call: TRBD1
cdr3_aa: CASAGGANSPLHF
cdr3_nt: TGCGCCAGCGCAGGGGGCGCGAATTCACCCCTCCACTTT

clone_size: many
v_call: TRBV4-2
j_call: TRBJ1-1
d_call: TRBD1
cdr3_aa: CASSQEDRVNTEAFF
cdr3_nt: TGTGCCAGCAGCCAAGAGGACAGGGTGAACACTGAAGCTTTCTTT

clone_size: many
v_call: TRBV3-1
j_call: TRBJ2-3
d_call: NA
cdr3_aa: CASSHFRTEADTQYF
cdr3_nt: TGTGCCAGCAGCCATTTTCGGACTGAAGCCGATACGCAGTATTTT

clone_size: many
v_call: TRBV7-9
j_call: TRBJ1-1
d_call: NA
cdr3_aa: CASSPGGNTEAFF
cdr3_nt: TGCGCCAGCAGCCCTGGTGGGAACACTGAAGCTTTCTTT

clone_size: many
v_call: TRBV20-1
j_call: TRBJ2-3
d_call: NA
cdr3_aa: CSARHPITDTQYF
cdr3_nt: TGCAGTGCTCGACACCCGATTACAGATACGCAGTATTTT

clone_size: few
v_call: TRBV9
j_call: TRBJ2-3
d_call: TRBD2
cdr3_aa: CASSASGLGTDTQYF
cdr3_nt: TGTGCCAGCAGCGCTAGCGGGCTTGGCACAGATACGCAGTATTTT

clone_size: NA
v_call: TRBV28
j_call: TRBJ2-3
d_call: TRBD2
cdr3_aa: CASSAPSGGISADTQYF
cdr3_nt: TGTGCCAGCAGTGCCCCTAGCGGGGGGATTAGCGCAGATACGCAGTATTTT

clone_size: NA
v_call: TRBV6-1
j_call: TRBJ1-2
d_call: NA
cdr3_aa: CASSRPRTGTNYGYTF
cdr3_nt: TGTGCCAGCAGCCGCCCCCGAACAGGGACTAACTATGGCTACACCTTC

clone_size: many
v_call: TRBV10-3
j_call: TRBJ2-2
d_call: TRBD1
cdr3_aa: CAISESLTGSTGELFF
cdr3_nt: TGTGCCATCAGTGAGTCCCTGACAGGGTCAACCGGGGAGCTGTTTTTT

clone_size: many
v_call: TRBV6-1
j_call: TRBJ1-2
d_call: NA
cdr3_aa: CASSPDLAGAGGYTF
cdr3_nt: TGTGCCAGCAGTCCAGACCTCGCCGGCGCAGGAGGCTACACCTTC

clone_size: NA
v_call: TRBV2
j_call: TRBJ2-1
d_call: TRBD1
cdr3_aa: CASSGAGQGYNEQFF
cdr3_nt: TGTGCCAGCAGTGGGGCGGGACAGGGCTACAATGAGCAGTTCTTC

clone_size: many
v_call: TRBV30
j_call: TRBJ1-2
d_call: TRBD1
cdr3_aa: CAWRGGTDNSYGYTF
cdr3_nt: TGTGCCTGGAGGGGGGGGACAGATAATTCCTATGGCTACACCTTC

clone_size: many
v_call: TRBV24-1
j_call: TRBJ2-7
d_call: NA
cdr3_aa: CATSDSWGANYEQYF
cdr3_nt: TGTGCCACCAGTGATTCGTGGGGGGCTAACTACGAGCAGTACTTC

clone_size: many
v_call: TRBV3-1
j_call: TRBJ2-7
d_call: NA
cdr3_aa: CASSHRSPYEQYF
cdr3_nt: TGTGCCAGCAGCCATAGGTCCCCCTACGAGCAGTACTTC

clone_size: NA
v_call: TRBV24-1
j_call: TRBJ2-6
d_call: TRBD1
cdr3_aa: CATSDPTGETGANVLTF
cdr3_nt: TGTGCCACCAGTGACCCAACAGGGGAAACTGGGGCCAACGTCCTGACTTTC

clone_size: many
v_call: TRBV20-1
j_call: TRBJ1-2
d_call: NA
cdr3_aa: CSARDQGYGYTF
cdr3_nt: TGCAGTGCTAGAGATCAGGGGTATGGCTACACCTTC

clone_size: NA
v_call: TRBV16
j_call: TRBJ1-2
d_call: NA
cdr3_aa: CASSQWQGNGYTF
cdr3_nt: TGTGCCAGCAGCCAATGGCAGGGGAATGGCTACACCTTC

clone_size: NA
v_call: TRBV6-2/TRBV6-3
j_call: TRBJ1-1
d_call: TRBD1
cdr3_aa: CASSDPGGTEASF
cdr3_nt: TGTGCCAGCAGTGACCCAGGGGGGACTGAAGCTTCCTTT

clone_size: many
v_call: TRBV9
j_call: TRBJ1-1
d_call: NA
cdr3_aa: CASSEMGTGNTEAFF
cdr3_nt: TGTGCCAGCAGCGAGATGGGGACGGGGAACACTGAAGCTTTCTTT

clone_size: few
v_call: TRBV27
j_call: TRBJ1-2
d_call: TRBD1
cdr3_aa: CASSLSWTGKINYGYTF
cdr3_nt: TGTGCCAGCAGTTTATCGTGGACAGGGAAGATTAACTATGGCTACACCTTC

clone_size: many
v_call: TRBV14
j_call: TRBJ1-1
d_call: NA
cdr3_aa: CASSQESGDWDTEAFF
cdr3_nt: TGTGCCAGCAGCCAAGAGTCGGGGGACTGGGACACTGAAGCTTTCTTT

clone_size: many
v_call: TRBV2
j_call: TRBJ1-3
d_call: NA
cdr3_aa: CASSQQGNSGNTIYF
cdr3_nt: TGTGCCAGCAGCCAACAGGGCAACTCTGGAAACACCATATATTTT

clone_size: few
v_call: TRBV29-1
j_call: TRBJ1-1
d_call: TRBD1
cdr3_aa: CSVKKGQNTEASF
cdr3_nt: TGCAGCGTCAAAAAGGGACAGAACACTGAAGCTTCCTTT

clone_size: many
v_call: TRBV7-9
j_call: TRBJ2-2
d_call: NA
cdr3_aa: CASSLYTNTGELFF
cdr3_nt: TGTGCCAGCAGCTTATACACAAACACCGGGGAGCTGTTTTTT

clone_size: many
v_call: TRBV20-1
j_call: TRBJ2-1
d_call: TRBD2
cdr3_aa: CSATTSGGASEQFF
cdr3_nt: TGCAGTGCTACGACTAGCGGGGGGGCATCGGAGCAGTTCTTC

clone_size: NA
v_call: TRBV6-1
j_call: TRBJ2-5
d_call: TRBD2
cdr3_aa: CASRDPAGVQETQYF
cdr3_nt: TGTGCCAGCAGGGATCCAGCGGGGGTACAAGAGACCCAGTACTTC

clone_size: many
v_call: TRBV28
j_call: TRBJ1-1
d_call: NA
cdr3_aa: CASSGNAGRITEAFF
cdr3_nt: TGTGCCAGCAGTGGGAACGCAGGGCGGATCACTGAAGCTTTCTTT

clone_size: many
v_call: TRBV30
j_call: TRBJ1-5
d_call: NA
cdr3_aa: CAWSAGLFQPQHF
cdr3_nt: TGTGCCTGGAGTGCAGGGTTATTTCAGCCCCAGCATTTT

clone_size: NA
v_call: TRBV7-2
j_call: TRBJ2-3
d_call: TRBD2
cdr3_aa: CASSISSGGFDSDTQYF
cdr3_nt: TGTGCCAGCAGCATCTCTAGCGGGGGGTTTGACTCAGATACGCAGTATTTT